This TCR beta chain was documented in a study of T cell repertoires in cytomegalovirus infection. TCRdb re-analysed the reads in MiXCR, keeping a single row per CDR3 protein. The top ten clones hold 20% of a sample with around 340,000 distinct CDR3 sequences, around 29% of them seen once. Comments on this clonotype: What it binds is not known.

CDR3 length: 16 amino acids. Germline V gene data show CDR1 as SGDLS and CDR2 as YYNGEE. Trimming cost V 3 bases and J 4 bases; bases outside gene matches: 11. The clonotype comes from a human donor in good health (CMV status not recorded). Some clones in this sample may be carry-over from other donors' samples. This specimen was cultured PBMCs, taken from culture after CMV antigen stimulation. This chain uses TRBV9 with TRBJ1-2; 8 nucleotides match TRBD1. In nucleotides, the CDR3 is TGTGCCAGCAGCGCCTGGGACAGGTGGCGGGGCTATGGCTACACCTTC. Translation: CASSAWDRWRGYGYTF. The complete variable domain, with remaining parts taken from reference TRBV9 and TRBJ1-2, reads DSGVTQTPKHLITATGQRVTLRCSPRSGDLSVYWYQQSLDQGLQFLIQYYNGEERAKGNILERFSAQQFPDLHSELNLSSLELGDSALYFCASSAWDRWRGYGYTFGSGTRLTVV.